The present T cell receptor beta chain was sequenced within a study of cytomegalovirus exposure and HLA in healthy donors. Study-wide findings and caveats: 150 or so TCR beta chains were listed as cytomegalovirus-associated. Sequence variants that were highly shared formed a cluster that was likely a sequencing artifact.

Only one count was recorded for this clone. What it binds is not known. A junction boundary mismatches the germline segment, possibly from a read error. Likely unrecorded immune exposures existed in these nominally healthy donors. Vbeta (60) and Jbeta (13) primers were used in the PCR. The data were produced by immunoSEQ multiplex PCR, yet TCRdb's version contains in-frame clones alone and is incomplete. The data show around 250,000 clones, around nine tenths seen once. This TCR came from a girl aged 2 to 9 in good health and CMV-seronegative. Sequencing used PBMCs.

Here the CDR3 DNA reads TGTTCCAGCAGCTTAAGACTAGCGGGGGGAGACGATGAGCAGTTCTTC. It is translated as CSSSLRLAGGDDEQFF. J is TRBJ2-1 and V is TRBV7-9, with 13 nucleotides matching TRBD2. Germline V gene data show CDR1 as SEHNR and CDR2 as FQNEAQ (reference sequence). This CDR3 is 16 amino acids long. Using reference TRBV7-9 and TRBJ2-1 for the parts outside the CDR3, the full variable domain is DTGVSQNPRHKITKRGQNVTFRCDPISEHNRLYWYRQTLGQGPEFLTYFQNEAQLEKSRLLSDRFSAERPKGSFSTLEIQRTEQGDSAMYLCSSSLRLAGGDDEQFFGPGTRLTVL.